This TCR beta chain was identified in a study of molecular identifiers for immune sequencing clone quantification. General study findings and limits: Effector cells kept over 99% of their molecules in clones above 20 RNA copies, while naive cells kept under 1% there.

Making the bulk TCR libraries relied on previously described methods and listed TCR primers. Each CDR3 protein gets one entry after TCRdb re-called the PCR reads with MiXCR. The sample yields some 320,000 distinct CDR3 sequences, 20% to 25% seen once. V dropped 0 bases and J dropped 8; count of bases not matched to a gene: 7. CDR1 and CDR2 from the germline V gene are LNHNV and YYDKDF (reference sequence). This CDR3 has 15 amino acids. A word on this clonotype: Its specificity is unknown.

Sorting recovered naive CD8 T cells on a CD8+CD4-CCR7+CD45RA+ profile. Material for sequencing was naive CD8+ T cells from blood, with Jurkat cell RNA spiked in. Subset noted: FACS-sorted CD8+CD4-CCR7+CD45RA+ naive T cells. This TCR derives from a human donor in good health. Some libraries in this study had Jurkat cell RNA spiked in. The rearrangement uses TRBV15 and TRBJ2-3; 8 nucleotides agree with TRBD2. The CDR3 DNA is TGTGCCACCAGCAGAGAAGGGCGGGAGGTAGGTACGCAGTATTTT. It codes for CATSREGREVGTQYF.